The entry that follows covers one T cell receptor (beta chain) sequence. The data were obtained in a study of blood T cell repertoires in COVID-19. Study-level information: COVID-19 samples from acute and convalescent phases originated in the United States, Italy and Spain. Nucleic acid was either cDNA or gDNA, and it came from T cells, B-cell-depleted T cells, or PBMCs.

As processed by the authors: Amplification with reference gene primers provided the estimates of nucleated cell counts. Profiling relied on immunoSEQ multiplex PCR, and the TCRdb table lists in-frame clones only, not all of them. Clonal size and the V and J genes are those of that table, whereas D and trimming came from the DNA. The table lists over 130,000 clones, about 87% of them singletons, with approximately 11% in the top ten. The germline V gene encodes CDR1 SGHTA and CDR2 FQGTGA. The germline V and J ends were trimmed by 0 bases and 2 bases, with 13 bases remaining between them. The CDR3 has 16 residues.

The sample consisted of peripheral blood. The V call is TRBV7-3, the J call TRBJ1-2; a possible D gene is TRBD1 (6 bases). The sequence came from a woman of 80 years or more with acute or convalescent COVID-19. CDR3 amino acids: CASSLTPGTSNYGYTF. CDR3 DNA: TGTGCCAGCAGCTTAACCCCTGGGACATCGAACTATGGCTACACCTTC.